Described below is a single T cell receptor beta chain sequence and its context. Its antigen is unidentified. The data were taken from a study of T cells in localized non-small cell lung cancer. Assay used: immunoSEQ multiplex PCR; TCRdb lists only in-frame clones, some missing. The sample includes 53,000 or so clones, approximately 90% of them seen just once. Study-wide findings and caveats: Across samples, adjacent lung featured a median around 57 of the top 100 tumor clones.

Germline CDR1 is SGHTA and CDR2 is FQGTGA. The V end was cut by 4 bases, the J end by 5 bases, with 11 bases between. The CDR3 totals 13 residues. The sequencing used peripheral blood, collected before any cancer treatment. The rearrangement joins TRBV7-3 to TRBJ2-5; D might be TRBD2 (5 bases). This receptor was obtained from a man between 40 and 69 years old with stage I lung adenocarcinoma. The CDR3, as DNA: TGTGCCAGCAGCTGGACTCCCCAGGAGACCCAGTACTTC. Its protein product is CASSWTPQETQYF. The variable domain in full, with the rest retrieved from reference TRBV7-3 and TRBJ2-5, is GAGVSQTPSNKVTEKGKYVELRCDPISGHTALYWYRQSLGQGPEFLIYFQGTGAADDSGLPNDRFFAVRPEGSVSTLKIQRTERGDSAVYLCASSWTPQETQYFGPGTRLLVL.